This is a list of T cell receptor beta chains from one sample in a study of cytomegalovirus exposure and HLA in healthy donors. The repertoire was sequenced with immunoSEQ multiplex PCR; TCRdb's copy has only in-frame clones and lacks some. The sample includes 65,000 to 85,000 clones, around 84% seen only once; the top ten take about 8.2%. Material: PBMCs. These receptor sequences come from a woman between 35 and 50 years old in good health and CMV-seropositive. The CDR3 runs from the conserved cysteine through the conserved F or W. The D gene is left open where the match is weak. Size values are once, few and many counts, or a class for expanded clones, and some rows have none.

V: TRBV6-1; size: NA; D: NA; J: TRBJ2-7; DNA: TGTGCCAGCAGTGAAGCGGGGCCAGGGCCGTACTTC; CDR3: CASSEAGPGPYF
V: TRBV11-2; size: few; D: NA; J: TRBJ2-1; DNA: TGTGCCAGCAGCTTTGGACAGAACGAGCAGTTCTTC; CDR3: CASSFGQNEQFF
V: TRBV5-1; size: NA; D: TRBD1; J: TRBJ2-3; DNA: TGCGCCAGCAGCTTTGACAGGGGGCTGGATACGCAGTATTTT; CDR3: CASSFDRGLDTQYF
V: TRBV7-2; size: once; D: TRBD2; J: TRBJ2-5; DNA: TGTGCCAGCAGCTTAGGGGGCCTGCGGGGGGGCCAGGAGACCCAGTACTTC; CDR3: CASSLGGLRGGQETQYF
V: TRBV5-1; size: NA; D: TRBD2; J: TRBJ2-3; DNA: TGCGCCAGCAGCTCTAAGCGGGGGGCGGGAGATACGCAGTATTTT; CDR3: CASSSKRGAGDTQYF
V: TRBV6-6; size: NA; D: NA; J: TRBJ1-5; DNA: TGTGCCAGCAGTTACGGCGGGGTAGGGGTGAATCAGCCCCAGCATTTT; CDR3: CASSYGGVGVNQPQHF
V: TRBV11-3; size: NA; D: NA; J: TRBJ2-5; DNA: TGTGCCAGCAGCCCTACTCGGGGGTCAGAGACCCAGTACTTC; CDR3: CASSPTRGSETQYF
V: TRBV14; size: once; D: TRBD1; J: TRBJ2-7; DNA: TGTGCCAGCAGCCCGGGGGCAGGGGGCTATGACGAGCAGTACTTC; CDR3: CASSPGAGGYDEQYF
V: TRBV28; size: NA; D: NA; J: TRBJ2-7; DNA: TGTGCCAGCAAAACAGGCTCCTACGAGCAGTACTTC; CDR3: CASKTGSYEQYF
V: TRBV5-4; size: once; D: TRBD1; J: TRBJ2-7; DNA: TGTGCCAGCAGCGGGACAGGGGGCTTTGAGCAGTACTTC; CDR3: CASSGTGGFEQYF
V: TRBV7-9; size: NA; D: TRBD1; J: TRBJ2-3; DNA: TGTGCCAGCAGCGGAACAGGGGGATCAGATACGCAGTATTTT; CDR3: CASSGTGGSDTQYF
V: TRBV28; size: once; D: NA; J: TRBJ2-5; DNA: TGTGCCAGCAGTTTCGGTAGTTTAGAGACCCAGTACTTC; CDR3: CASSFGSLETQYF
V: TRBV30; size: few; D: NA; J: TRBJ1-1; DNA: TGTGCCTGGAGCCATACAGGGATTGAAGCTTTCTTT; CDR3: CAWSHTGIEAFF
V: TRBV28; size: NA; D: TRBD1; J: TRBJ1-1; DNA: TGTGCCAGCAGTTCACCGGGACAGGGGTGGACTGAAGCTTTCTTT; CDR3: CASSSPGQGWTEAFF
V: TRBV15; size: NA; D: TRBD1; J: TRBJ2-2; DNA: TGTGCCACCCACGACGCGGGACAGGGGTTCACCGGGGAGCTGTTTTTT; CDR3: CATHDAGQGFTGELFF
V: TRBV7-2; size: NA; D: NA; J: TRBJ2-7; DNA: TGTGCCAGCAGCTTAGATGGCCAAAATCCCTACGAGCAGTACTTC; CDR3: CASSLDGQNPYEQYF
V: TRBV10-1; size: NA; D: NA; J: TRBJ2-7; DNA: TGCGCCAGCAACCCTCGGAGATACGAGCAGTACTTC; CDR3: CASNPRRYEQYF
V: TRBV18; size: NA; D: NA; J: TRBJ2-5; DNA: TGTGCCAGCTCACCACCGAGGGCGGCAGAGACCCAGTACTTC; CDR3: CASSPPRAAETQYF
V: TRBV7-6; size: NA; D: TRBD1; J: TRBJ1-1; DNA: TGTGCCAGCAGCTTAGAGGACAGGACTGAAGCTTTCTTT; CDR3: CASSLEDRTEAFF
V: TRBV11-2; size: NA; D: NA; J: TRBJ1-2; DNA: TGTGCCAGCAGCCCAGAGATTGGGCGCGGCTACACCTTC; CDR3: CASSPEIGRGYTF
V: TRBV4-1; size: NA; D: NA; J: TRBJ1-2; DNA: TGCGCCAGCAGCCAAGGCCTCTACTCCGGGAGGGGGGATGAAAACTATGGCTACACCTTC; CDR3: CASSQGLYSGRGDENYGYTF
V: TRBV11-3; size: few; D: NA; J: TRBJ2-3; DNA: TGTGCCAGCAGCTTAGGCCTGACGGGAACAGATACGCAGTATTTT; CDR3: CASSLGLTGTDTQYF
V: TRBV30; size: few; D: TRBD1; J: TRBJ1-1; DNA: TGTGCCTGGAGGACAGGGGGCGTTTGGACTGAAGCTTTCTTT; CDR3: CAWRTGGVWTEAFF
V: TRBV28; size: NA; D: TRBD2; J: TRBJ2-5; DNA: TGTGCCAGCAGTCCGACTAGCGGGGCTTACCAAGAGACCCAGTACTTC; CDR3: CASSPTSGAYQETQYF
V: TRBV19; size: NA; D: NA; J: TRBJ2-7; DNA: TGTGCCAGTAGTATGCAACAATCCTACGAGCAGTACTTC; CDR3: CASSMQQSYEQYF
V: TRBV19; size: NA; D: NA; J: TRBJ2-7; DNA: TGTGCCAGTAGTATCGTGGCTTCCTCCTACGAGCAGTACTTC; CDR3: CASSIVASSYEQYF
V: TRBV7-2; size: NA; D: TRBD1; J: TRBJ1-5; DNA: TGTGCCAGCAGCTTGGGGGTCGGACAGGGCAAGCGGCCCCAGCATTTT; CDR3: CASSLGVGQGKRPQHF
V: TRBV7-8; size: NA; D: NA; J: TRBJ1-5; DNA: TGTGCCAGCAGCCATACAGGGATGAATCAGCCCCAGCATTTT; CDR3: CASSHTGMNQPQHF
V: TRBV6-5; size: NA; D: NA; J: TRBJ2-1; DNA: TGTGCCAGCAGTTACTTTGTCGGAGGGGAGAATGAGCAGTTCTTC; CDR3: CASSYFVGGENEQFF
V: TRBV18; size: NA; D: NA; J: TRBJ2-3; DNA: TGTGCCAGCTCACCGCTGGACGGGGTTACCACAGATACGCAGTATTTT; CDR3: CASSPLDGVTTDTQYF
V: TRBV6-5; size: NA; D: NA; J: TRBJ1-5; DNA: TGTGCCAGCAGGGGGACTCACGATAGCAATCAGCCCCAGCATTTT; CDR3: CASRGTHDSNQPQHF
V: TRBV2; size: NA; D: NA; J: TRBJ1-3; DNA: TGTGCCAGCAGTGAAGCGCTGGACGGGAGCTCTGGAAACACCATATATTTT; CDR3: CASSEALDGSSGNTIYF
V: TRBV7-6; size: NA; D: NA; J: TRBJ1-5; DNA: TGTGCCAGCAGAGGGGTGAATCAGCCCCAGCATTTT; CDR3: CASRGVNQPQHF
V: TRBV28; size: NA; D: TRBD2; J: TRBJ2-3; DNA: TGTGCCAGCAGTCCAAGCGGGGGGGGGACAGATACGCAGTATTTT; CDR3: CASSPSGGGTDTQYF
V: TRBV5-5; size: NA; D: TRBD1; J: TRBJ2-7; DNA: TGTGCCAGCAGCTTCGGAACAGGGGGCTACGAGCAGTACTTC; CDR3: CASSFGTGGYEQYF
V: TRBV6-6; size: NA; D: TRBD1; J: TRBJ1-2; DNA: TGTGCCAGCAGTTACGACGGACAGGCTTCCTATGGCTACACCTTC; CDR3: CASSYDGQASYGYTF
V: TRBV4-2; size: NA; D: TRBD1; J: TRBJ1-6; DNA: TGTGCCAGCAGCCTCCGGGACAGGGAAAATTCACCCCTCCACTTT; CDR3: CASSLRDRENSPLHF
V: TRBV9; size: once; D: NA; J: TRBJ1-6; DNA: TGTGCCAGCAGCGTAGAGGGGCCCAGCTCCTATAATTCACCCCTCCACTTT; CDR3: CASSVEGPSSYNSPLHF
V: TRBV11-1; size: once; D: NA; J: TRBJ1-4; DNA: TGTGCCAGCAGCCCCCGGACTGCTAATGAAAAACTGTTTTTT; CDR3: CASSPRTANEKLFF
V: TRBV5-1; size: NA; D: NA; J: TRBJ2-7; DNA: TGCGCCAGCAAACTAGGGGGGGCGAGCTCCTACGAGCAGTACTTC; CDR3: CASKLGGASSYEQYF
V: TRBV6-1; size: NA; D: TRBD1; J: TRBJ2-5; DNA: TGTGCCAGCAGTGGGGACAGGCGAGCGCGAACCCAGTACTTC; CDR3: CASSGDRRARTQYF
V: TRBV9; size: NA; D: TRBD1; J: TRBJ2-3; DNA: TGTGCCAGCAGCGTAGGAGGGGGCGGAACAGATACGCAGTATTTT; CDR3: CASSVGGGGTDTQYF
V: TRBV4-1; size: NA; D: TRBD1; J: TRBJ1-1; DNA: TGCGCCAGCAGCCCAAGGGGACAGGTAGACACTGAAGCTTTCTTT; CDR3: CASSPRGQVDTEAFF
V: TRBV6-8; size: NA; D: NA; J: TRBJ2-3; DNA: TGTGCCAGCAGCCACAACCGGGACCGGGAGAGCACAGATACGCAGTATTTT; CDR3: CASSHNRDRESTDTQYF
V: TRBV13; size: NA; D: NA; J: TRBJ2-7; DNA: TGTGCCAGCAGCTTAGGTGGGGGGTACGAGCAGTACTTC; CDR3: CASSLGGGYEQYF
V: TRBV6-1; size: NA; D: TRBD2; J: TRBJ2-7; DNA: TGTGCCAGCACCTCAGGACTAGCGAGCCACGAGCAGTACTTC; CDR3: CASTSGLASHEQYF
V: TRBV19; size: NA; D: TRBD2; J: TRBJ2-3; DNA: TGTGCCAGTAGTGGACCGGGACTAGCGGGGGCCCACCCTAGCACAGATACGCAGTATTTT; CDR3: CASSGPGLAGAHPSTDTQYF
V: TRBV15; size: NA; D: TRBD1; J: TRBJ2-1; DNA: TGTGCCACCAGCAGTGTTGGGGGCGGGACAGGGGGCTACAATGAGCAGTTCTTC; CDR3: CATSSVGGGTGGYNEQFF